These 19 T cell receptor beta chains were sequenced from one sample in a study of siplizumab effects on memory and regulatory T cells. Method: immunoSEQ multiplex PCR; TCRdb's copy keeps in-frame clones and lacks some. Of about 100,000 clones in the sample, 80% to 95% were seen once. Sequenced input: CD4+ T cells sorted from blood. The receptors here all came from a human donor in good health.

The rearrangement uses TRBV9 and TRBJ2-3, with TRBD2 matching 7 bases. The germline V gene has CDR1 SGDLS and CDR2 YYNGEE. J lost 0 bases, V lost 4 bases, and 5 bases had no gene match. The CDR3 contains 15 residues. DNA for the CDR3: TGTGCCAGCAGCTCTACCGGGGGGAGCACAGATACGCAGTATTTT. Translated, it gives CASSSTGGSTDTQYF.

This chain uses TRBV10-3 with TRBJ2-7; 7 positions agree with TRBD2. Looked up from germline, CDR1 is ENHRY and CDR2 is SYGVKD. The length of the CDR3 is 15 residues. With 3 bases clipped from V and 3 bases from J, the junction kept 8 bases outside the gene matches. CDR3 coding DNA: TGTGCCATCAGTGATATCCAGCGGGGTATCTACGAGCAGTACTTC. Amino acid sequence: CAISDIQRGIYEQYF.

This chain uses TRBV30 with TRBJ2-2; 9 nucleotides match TRBD2. Trimming took 8 bases from V and 7 from J; bases not matched to a gene: 14. The CDR3 is 15 amino acids. Germline V lookup: CDR1 GTSNPN, CDR2 SVGIG (reference sequence). CDR3: CAGSPLAGRDGELFF. CDR3 sequence (DNA): TGTGCCGGGTCTCCGCTAGCGGGACGGGACGGGGAGCTGTTTTTT.

The chain couples TRBV19 to TRBJ1-1, with 7 bases fitting TRBD1. The V gene end was trimmed by 5 bases and the J gene end by 5 bases; junction bases not matched to a gene: 2. Germline lookup yields CDR1 LNHDA and CDR2 SQIVND (reference sequence). The CDR3 loop spans 12 amino acids. The CDR3 DNA sequence: TGTGCCAGTAGTGACAGGGTAACTGAAGCTTTCTTT. Its translation: CASSDRVTEAFF.

The CDR3 nucleotides are TGTGCCAGCAGTGACCCCTGGGAGCAGTACTTC. Protein sequence: CASSDPWEQYF. The rearrangement uses TRBV6-1 and TRBJ2-7; D is unclear. V lost 3 bases and J lost 7, with 7 bases in between. From germline, CDR1 is MNHNS and CDR2 SASEGT. The CDR3 runs to 11 residues.

J is TRBJ2-5 and V is TRBV11-2; D possibly corresponds to TRBD2 (5 bases). CDR3 length: 17 amino acids. V lost 0 bases to trimming and J lost 5 bases, with 19 bases between them. CDR1 SGHAT and CDR2 FQNNGV come from the germline V gene. The CDR3 bases are TGTGCCAGCAGCTTAGACCCGGCGGGTTCGGGTTGGGAGACCCAGTACTTC. Residues: CASSLDPAGSGWETQYF.

V gene TRBV5-1 combines with J gene TRBJ2-5, with 9 positions matching TRBD1. The CDR3 loop spans 16 amino acids. V gave up 4 bases and J gave up 2 bases; unmatched junction bases: 9. Germline V CDR1 and CDR2: SGHRS, YFSETQ. The CDR3 protein is CASSAIGTGQQETQYF. In nucleotides, the CDR3 is TGCGCCAGCAGCGCCATCGGGACAGGGCAACAAGAGACCCAGTACTTC.

This clone was recorded once. V gene TRBV5-1 combines with J gene TRBJ2-3; maybe TRBD2 (6 bases). CDR3 length: 15 amino acids. The V gene lost 4 bases and the J gene lost 0 bases, with 12 bases spanning the gap. Germline CDR1 and CDR2: SGHRS and YFSETQ. Here the CDR3 DNA reads TGCGCCAGCAGCCAGGACTACGGTAGCACAGATACGCAGTATTTT. Protein: CASSQDYGSTDTQYF. The full variable domain, in which reference TRBV5-1 and TRBJ2-3 provide the parts outside the CDR3, is KAGVTQTPRYLIKTRGQQVTLSCSPISGHRSVSWYQQTPGQGLQFLFEYFSETQRNKGNFPGRFSGRQFSNSRSEMNVSTLELGDSALYLCASSQDYGSTDTQYFGPGTRLTVL.

This chain joins TRBV19 and TRBJ2-1; no definite D call. CDR3 length equals 15 residues. The V gene lost 4 bases and the J gene lost 0 bases, with 10 bases spanning the gap. Germline CDR1 is LNHDA and CDR2 is SQIVND (reference sequence). The CDR3 is CASSRKESSYNEQFF. The CDR3 nucleotides are TGTGCCAGTAGTAGGAAGGAAAGCTCCTACAATGAGCAGTTCTTC. The complete variable domain, with remaining parts taken from reference TRBV19 and TRBJ2-1, reads DGGITQSPKYLFRKEGQNVTLSCEQNLNHDAMYWYRQDPGQGLRLIYYSQIVNDFQKGDIAEGYSVSREKKESFPLTVTSAQKNPTAFYLCASSRKESSYNEQFFGPGTRLTVL.

The rearrangement uses TRBV11-2 and TRBJ1-2, with D unclear. The CDR3 spans 13 residues. Per germline, CDR1 SGHAT and CDR2 FQNNGV. The ends were cut back, 4 bases at V and 8 bases at J, with 14 bases in the middle. The CDR3 loop is CASSSPRTGGYTF. Written as DNA, the CDR3 is TGTGCCAGCAGCTCACCCAGGACCGGCGGCTACACCTTC.

The chain employs TRBV28 and TRBJ1-2, with no clear D. The germline V and J ends were trimmed by 2 bases and 8 bases, with 12 bases remaining between them. Germline-derived CDR1 and CDR2 are MDHEN and SYDVKM. This CDR3 region has 13 residues. The CDR3 coding sequence is TGTGCCAGCAGTTTAAGGGCATTTGGGGGCTACACCTTC. It specifies CASSLRAFGGYTF.

The chain employs TRBV6-5 and TRBJ1-4; TRBD1 might be the D (6 bases). The CDR3 consists of 15 residues. Looked up from germline, CDR1 is MNHEY and CDR2 is SVGAGI. V was pared by 0 bases and J by 6 bases, with 11 bases between. The CDR3 is CASSYSGGLDEKLFF. CDR3 nucleotide sequence: TGTGCCAGCAGTTACTCAGGGGGTTTGGATGAAAAACTGTTTTTT.

This sequence joins TRBV18 and TRBJ1-1; no clear D. The CDR3 is made up of 15 amino acids. Germline CDR1 and CDR2: KGHSH and LQKENI. V was trimmed by 0 bases and J by 4 bases, leaving 12 bases between them. The CDR3 DNA is TGTGCCAGCTCACCACCAGCCGGAGGACCCACTGAAGCTTTCTTT. It yields the protein CASSPPAGGPTEAFF.

The V call is TRBV6-1, the J call TRBJ2-1; weak D call: TRBD1 (5 bases). The germline V and J ends were trimmed by 6 bases and 4 bases, with 13 bases remaining between them. CDR1 and CDR2 from the germline V gene are MNHNS and SASEGT. The CDR3 runs to 14 residues. The CDR3 loop reads CASSTGVSYNEQFF. As DNA, the CDR3 is TGTGCCAGCAGCACAGGAGTATCATACAATGAGCAGTTCTTC.

The rearrangement links TRBV28 to TRBJ2-2; D not certain. The V end was cut by 2 bases, the J end by 6 bases, with 4 bases between. CDR3 size: 12 residues. The germline V gene encodes CDR1 MDHEN and CDR2 SYDVKM. DNA of the CDR3: TGTGCCAGCAGTTTACGTCCCGGGGAGCTGTTTTTT. It encodes CASSLRPGELFF. The full variable domain, its missing parts supplied by reference TRBV28 and TRBJ2-2, is DVKVTQSSRYLVKRTGEKVFLECVQDMDHENMFWYRQDPGLGLRLIYFSYDVKMKEKGDIPEGYSVSREKKERFSLILESASTNQTSMYLCASSLRPGELFFGEGSRLTVL.

This clone appeared once. The V call is TRBV6-1, the J call TRBJ2-7; D possibly corresponds to TRBD1 (6 bases). Germline CDR1 reads MNHNS; CDR2 reads SASEGT. This CDR3 contains 17 residues. Trimming shortened V by 1 base and J by 0 bases, and 16 bases separated the two germline ends. CDR3 sequence: CASSEDAPGVFSYEQYF. The DNA of the CDR3 is TGTGCCAGCAGTGAAGACGCCCCAGGGGTGTTCTCCTACGAGCAGTACTTC.

The gene calls are TRBV7-3 and TRBJ1-1; D is undetermined. V was shortened by 0 bases and J by 3 bases, with 8 bases between the two germline ends. The CDR3 has 14 residues. Germline V gene sequence: CDR1 SGHTA, CDR2 FQGTGA. CDR3 sequence reads: CASSLTGIDTEAFF. The CDR3 DNA sequence: TGTGCCAGCAGCTTAACAGGGATCGACACTGAAGCTTTCTTT.

The chain carries TRBV11-2 and TRBJ1-5; no clear D gene. The germline gives CDR1 SGHAT, CDR2 FQNNGV. Trimming stripped 5 bases from V and 3 bases from J, with 8 bases between. The CDR3 totals 13 residues. This CDR3 is CASSPNINQPQHF. The CDR3 coding sequence is TGTGCCAGCAGCCCAAACATCAATCAGCCCCAGCATTTT.

This sequence joins TRBV18 and TRBJ2-5; 7 nucleotides match TRBD1. In germline, CDR1 is KGHSH, CDR2 LQKENI. This CDR3 spans 15 amino acids. V dropped 3 bases and J dropped 2; count of bases not matched to a gene: 6. The DNA for the CDR3 is TGTGCCAGCTCACCGGACAGGCCCTTTCAAGAGACCCAGTACTTC. Amino acids: CASSPDRPFQETQYF.